This is a list of T cell receptor beta chains from one sample in a study of blood T cell repertoires in COVID-19. Generated by immunoSEQ multiplex PCR, the TCRdb table keeps only in-frame clones and is missing some. The table records roughly 450,000 clones, around 91% of them present only once. Sequenced input: PBMCs or T cells enriched from blood (not recorded which). Receptors were obtained from a man younger than 35 who had recovered from COVID-19. CDR3s include the opening cysteine and the closing phenylalanine or tryptophan. The D gene is left open where the match is weak. Expanded clones are given a class, and other clones once, few, many or no size at all.

NA,TRBJ2-5,TRBV18,NA,CASSPSAGYETQYF,TGTGCCAGCTCGCCCAGCGCGGGATACGAGACCCAGTACTTC
NA,TRBJ1-2,TRBV5-1,NA,CASSLGGSRSNYGYTF,TGCGCCAGCAGCTTAGGAGGGTCCCGGTCTAACTATGGCTACACCTTC
NA,TRBJ1-2,TRBV5-1,once,CASSLGQGHYGYTF,TGCGCCAGCAGCTTGGGTCAGGGGCACTATGGCTACACCTTC
TRBD1,TRBJ1-4,TRBV10-3,NA,CAISESKGQQSNEKLFF,TGTGCCATCAGTGAGTCGAAGGGACAGCAAAGTAATGAAAAACTGTTTTTT
NA,TRBJ2-3,TRBV5-1,NA,CASSLSAGDTQYF,TGCGCCAGCAGCTTGTCTGCCGGAGATACGCAGTATTTT
TRBD1,TRBJ1-4,TRBV6-5,NA,CASSTGGFNEKLFF,TGTGCCAGCAGTACAGGGGGGTTTAATGAAAAACTGTTTTTT
TRBD2,TRBJ2-3,TRBV9,once,CASSVGSGVSTDTQYF,TGTGCCAGCAGCGTAGGAAGCGGGGTGAGCACAGATACGCAGTATTTT
TRBD1,TRBJ1-5,TRBV24-1,NA,CATGTGPQPQHF,TGTGCCACCGGGACAGGGCCTCAGCCCCAGCATTTT
NA,TRBJ2-6,TRBV30,NA,CAWSARVSGANVLTF,TGTGCCTGGAGCGCCCGGGTCTCTGGGGCCAACGTCCTGACTTTC
NA,TRBJ1-6,TRBV9,NA,CASSAEGSASPLHF,TGTGCCAGCAGCGCGGAAGGGAGTGCTTCACCCCTCCACTTT
NA,TRBJ1-2,TRBV5-8,NA,CASSSKLDSYGYTF,TGTGCCAGCAGCTCGAAGCTTGATTCCTATGGCTACACCTTC
NA,TRBJ2-7,TRBV5-5,NA,CASSPRVGGDHYEQYF,TGTGCCAGCAGCCCGAGGGTAGGAGGGGACCACTACGAGCAGTACTTC
NA,TRBJ1-4,TRBV2,NA,CASAAGVDEKLFF,TGTGCCAGCGCGGCAGGGGTGGATGAAAAACTGTTTTTT
NA,TRBJ1-2,TRBV7-2,once,CASSIYYGYTF,TGTGCCAGCAGCATATATTATGGCTACACCTTC
TRBD1,TRBJ1-2,TRBV28,NA,CASSLRGGFYGYTF,TGTGCCAGCAGTTTAAGAGGGGGCTTCTATGGCTACACCTTC
NA,TRBJ1-2,TRBV2,NA,CASSSDWASIDGYTF,TGTGCCAGCAGTTCCGATTGGGCCAGTATAGATGGCTACACCTTC
NA,TRBJ2-1,TRBV15,NA,CATSKDPYQQFF,TGTGCCACCAGCAAAGACCCCTATCAGCAGTTCTTC
TRBD2,TRBJ2-2,TRBV25-1,NA,CASSESGGSYVNGELFF,TGTGCCAGCAGTGAATCAGGCGGGAGCTACGTGAACGGGGAGCTGTTTTTT
TRBD1,TRBJ2-7,TRBV18,NA,CASSQGAGTVTYEQYF,TGTGCCAGCTCACAGGGGGCCGGGACCGTAACCTACGAGCAGTACTTC
NA,TRBJ2-2,TRBV7-9,NA,CASDGSLFRDTGELFF,TGTGCCAGCGATGGGAGTCTATTCCGAGACACCGGGGAGCTGTTTTTT
TRBD1,TRBJ1-1,TRBV5-1,NA,CASNDLGRGQNEAFF,TGCGCCAGCAACGACCTGGGTAGGGGGCAGAATGAAGCTTTCTTT